The rows below give T cell receptor beta chains drawn from one sample of a study of metastatic and nonmetastatic thyroid tumors. Using MiXCR, TCRdb reanalyzed the PCR reads. The sample lists about 92,000 clones, more than 13% occurring once. The sample comprised blood. These receptors all stem from a female donor with papillary thyroid cancer or a benign thyroid nodule (not recorded which). Some clones in this sample may be carry-over from other donors' samples. Both conserved end residues are part of each CDR3. The D gene is left open where the match is weak. Size is omitted from some rows. Given values are once, few, many or a class for expanded clones.

many,TRBJ2-1,TRBV6-4,TRBD2,CASSEIGGSLYNEQFF,TGTGCCAGCAGTGAGATCGGGGGGTCCCTCTACAATGAGCAGTTCTTC
many,TRBJ1-6,TRBV5-1,-,CASSLIPGAGSPLHF,TGCGCCAGCAGCTTGATCCCGGGGGCAGGATCACCCCTCCACTTT
-,TRBJ1-5,TRBV19,-,CASSPRPSNQPQHF,TGTGCCAGTAGTCCCAGACCTAGCAATCAGCCCCAGCATTTT
-,TRBJ2-3,TRBV5-4,-,CASSPVADTQYF,TGTGCCAGCAGCCCGGTGGCAGATACGCAGTATTTT
many,TRBJ2-3,TRBV9,-,CASSVGLAADTQYF,TGTGCCAGCAGCGTAGGGCTAGCCGCAGATACGCAGTATTTT
many,TRBJ1-5,TRBV27,-,CASSPRTAYQPQHF,TGTGCCAGCAGTCCTAGGACCGCTTATCAGCCCCAGCATTTT
-,TRBJ2-1,TRBV3-1,-,CASSPTVVGEQFF,TGTGCCAGCAGCCCTACAGTGGTTGGTGAGCAGTTCTTC
many,TRBJ1-5,TRBV3-1,-,CASSQGTDRSRPQHF,TGTGCCAGCAGCCAAGGCACAGACAGGTCGAGGCCCCAGCATTTT
many,TRBJ2-1,TRBV27,TRBD1,CASRPRTGGYNEQFF,TGTGCCAGCAGGCCTAGGACAGGGGGATACAATGAGCAGTTCTTC
many,TRBJ2-4,TRBV6-1,TRBD2,CASSSGGGRAAKNIQYF,TGTGCCAGCAGCTCCGGGGGGGGGCGCGCGGCCAAAAACATTCAGTACTTC
many,TRBJ2-7,TRBV29-1,TRBD1,CSVGGGDRNEQYF,TGCAGCGTTGGAGGGGGCGACAGGAACGAGCAGTACTTC
few,TRBJ2-3,TRBV2,-,CASSRDPGDGYAQYF,TGTGCCAGCAGTAGGGACCCCGGTGACGGGTATGCGCAGTATTTT
many,TRBJ1-4,TRBV2,-,CASSEIQEEKLFF,TGTGCCAGCAGTGAAATCCAGGAGGAAAAACTGTTTTTT
many,TRBJ1-2,TRBV28,-,CASSFDRRDYGYTF,TGTGCCAGCAGTTTTGACAGGCGGGACTATGGCTACACCTTC
many,TRBJ2-5,TRBV11-2,-,CASSLDPAGAIQETQYF,TGTGCCAGCAGCTTAGATCCGGCGGGGGCAATCCAAGAGACCCAGTACTTC
many,TRBJ2-3,TRBV12-5,-,CASGLVRGGGADTQYF,TGTGCTAGTGGTTTGGTACGAGGAGGGGGGGCAGATACGCAGTATTTT
many,TRBJ2-2,TRBV11-2,-,CASSPEGGELFF,TGTGCCAGCAGCCCCGAAGGCGGGGAGCTGTTTTTT
many,TRBJ2-7,TRBV5-1,-,CASSDTEGVYEQYF,TGCGCCAGCAGCGATACAGAGGGGGTTTACGAGCAGTACTTC
-,TRBJ1-1,TRBV6-1,-,CASSLEAGGWTNTEAFF,TGTGCCAGCAGTCTAGAGGCGGGAGGTTGGACGAACACTGAAGCTTTCTTT
many,TRBJ1-5,TRBV6-1,-,CASRLDSNQPQHF,TGTGCCAGCAGGCTGGACAGCAATCAGCCCCAGCATTTT
many,TRBJ1-5,TRBV2,-,CASNRAVNQPQHF,TGTGCCAGCAACCGGGCAGTCAATCAGCCCCAGCATTTT
many,TRBJ1-2,TRBV24-1,TRBD1,CATSPRGLGYGYTF,TGTGCCACCAGTCCCAGGGGGCTGGGGTATGGCTACACCTTC
many,TRBJ2-1,TRBV5-6,-,CASSLGGALTNEQFF,TGTGCCAGCAGCTTGGGGGGGGCCCTCACCAATGAGCAGTTCTTC